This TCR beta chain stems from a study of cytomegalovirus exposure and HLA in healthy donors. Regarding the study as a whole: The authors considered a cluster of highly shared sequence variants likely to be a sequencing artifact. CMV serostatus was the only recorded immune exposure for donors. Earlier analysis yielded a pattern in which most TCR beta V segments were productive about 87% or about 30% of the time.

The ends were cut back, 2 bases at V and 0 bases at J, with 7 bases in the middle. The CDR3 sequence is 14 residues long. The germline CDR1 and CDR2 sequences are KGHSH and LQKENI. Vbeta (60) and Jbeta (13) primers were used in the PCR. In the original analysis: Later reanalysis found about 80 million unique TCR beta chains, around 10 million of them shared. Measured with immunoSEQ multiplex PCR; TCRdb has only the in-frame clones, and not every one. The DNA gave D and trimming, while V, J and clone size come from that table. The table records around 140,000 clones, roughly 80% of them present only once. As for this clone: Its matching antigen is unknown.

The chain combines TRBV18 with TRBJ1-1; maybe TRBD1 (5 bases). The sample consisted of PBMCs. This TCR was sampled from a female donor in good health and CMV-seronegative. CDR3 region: CASSPNRMNTEAFF. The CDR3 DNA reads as TGTGCCAGCTCACCAAACAGGATGAACACTGAAGCTTTCTTT. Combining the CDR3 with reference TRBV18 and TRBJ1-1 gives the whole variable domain NAGVMQNPRHLVRRRGQEARLRCSPMKGHSHVYWYRQLPEEGLKFMVYLQKENIIDESGMPKERFSAEFPKEGPSILRIQQVVRGDSAAYFCASSPNRMNTEAFFGQGTRLTVV.